A single sample is the source of the 15 T cell receptor beta chains below, sequenced in a study of shared clonotypes between healthy human individuals. Clones were read by immunoSEQ multiplex PCR, and TCRdb kept only the in-frame ones, dropping some. This sample yields hundreds of thousands of clones, of which about 80% are seen a single time; under 2% belongs to the top ten. Specimen: memory CD4+ T cells sorted from blood. Regarding subset: CD45RA-negative fraction. The receptors derive from a young woman in good health.

This sequence joins TRBV11-3 and TRBJ2-1; TRBD2 matches 8 bases. Germline assignment: CDR1 SGHNT and CDR2 YENEEA. Germline trimming cut 5 bases from V and 9 bases from J; bases unmatched to any gene: 9. The CDR3 has 14 residues. The CDR3 spells CASSPTGTSTEQFF. The CDR3 DNA follows: TGTGCCAGCAGCCCCACCGGGACTAGTACTGAGCAGTTCTTC.

The chain recombines TRBV25-1 with TRBJ1-4, with D possibly TRBD1 on 6 matching bases. This CDR3 is 15 amino acids long. Between the trimmed V and J ends, which lost 7 bases and 5 bases, there was a span of 17 bases. The germline V gene has CDR1 MGHDK and CDR2 SYGVNS. CDR3 nucleotides: TGTGCCAGCACTGCCACGATTAGGGGGAATGAAAAACTGTTTTTT. Encoded protein: CASTATIRGNEKLFF.

The rearrangement joins TRBV19 to TRBJ1-5; 9 bases map to TRBD1. CDR3 length: 14 residues. V lost 9 bases to trimming and J lost 6 bases; unmatched junction nucleotides: 9. In germline, CDR1 is LNHDA, CDR2 SQIVND (reference sequence). CDR3 sequence (DNA): TGTGCCAGCCGTACAGGGGGCGATTCTCAGCCCCAGCATTTT. Translated: CASRTGGDSQPQHF.

The chain employs TRBV4-1 and TRBJ1-2; D is perhaps TRBD1 (5 bases). Germline loops: CDR1 MGHRA, CDR2 YSYEKL. This CDR3 contains 16 residues. Between the trimmed V and J ends, which lost 2 bases and 0 bases, there was a span of 13 bases. The CDR3 DNA reads TGCGCCAGCAGCCAACCCGGGGGACCTACTAACTATGGCTACACCTTC. It is translated as CASSQPGGPTNYGYTF.

This sequence joins TRBV5-1 and TRBJ1-2, with D perhaps TRBD1 (5 bases). CDR3 length equals 13 residues. Germline V gene lookup returns CDR1 SGHRS and CDR2 YFSETQ. V lost 5 bases to trimming and J lost 6 bases, with 14 bases between them. CDR3 amino acids: CASRVPGGDGYTF. CDR3 in DNA: TGCGCCAGCAGGGTCCCAGGAGGGGATGGCTACACCTTC.

This clone was counted only a few times. This chain links TRBV5-4 with TRBJ2-5; no firm D call. Germline V gene lookup returns CDR1 SGHNT and CDR2 YYREEE (reference sequence). The V end lost 0 bases, the J end lost 7 bases, and 13 bases lay between the germline ends. This CDR3 comprises 14 residues. The CDR3 coding sequence is TGTGCCAGCAGCTTGGACCCCGCGCCAGGGACCCAGTACTTC. The encoded protein is CASSLDPAPGTQYF.

To note about this clone: Other DNA sequences in this sample translate to the same CDR3. The V and J genes are TRBV4-2 and TRBJ2-1, with a weak D call TRBD1 (7 bases). Germline lookup yields CDR1 LGHNA and CDR2 YNFKEQ. The CDR3 contains 16 residues. The V end was cut by 0 bases, the J end by 2 bases, with 11 bases between. The CDR3 loop reads CASSQDGGTAYNEQFF. The CDR3 bases are TGTGCCAGCAGCCAAGATGGGGGGACAGCCTACAATGAGCAGTTCTTC.

The rearrangement uses TRBV28 and TRBJ2-7; the match to TRBD1 covers 7 bases. V dropped 2 bases and J dropped 0; count of bases not matched to a gene: 7. The CDR3 has 16 amino acids. The germline gives CDR1 MDHEN, CDR2 SYDVKM. This chain's CDR3 is CASSLTAGGLSYEQYF. CDR3 sequence (DNA): TGTGCCAGCAGTTTAACGGCAGGGGGTCTCTCCTACGAGCAGTACTTC.

This chain joins TRBV6-1 and TRBJ1-4; no clear D gene. Germline CDR1 is MNHNS and CDR2 is SASEGT. The CDR3 is made up of 11 amino acids. V gave up 4 bases and J gave up 8 bases, with 5 bases separating them. The CDR3, as DNA: TGTGCCAGCAGTGTAAGGGAAAAACTGTTTTTT. This translates into CASSVREKLFF.

The chain carries TRBV25-1 and TRBJ2-2; 8 bases map to TRBD1. Trimming at V came to 2 bases and at J to 7 bases, leaving 3 bases not matched to a gene. Looked up from germline, CDR1 is MGHDK and CDR2 is SYGVNS. This CDR3 spans 14 amino acids. The CDR3 protein is CASSERQGLGELFF. CDR3 nucleotide sequence: TGTGCCAGCAGTGAAAGACAGGGGCTCGGGGAGCTGTTTTTT. Supplemented by reference TRBV25-1 and TRBJ2-2, the full variable domain reads EADIYQTPRYLVIGTGKKITLECSQTMGHDKMYWYQQDPGMELHLIHYSYGVNSTEKGDLSSESTVSRIRTEHFPLTLESARPSHTSQYLCASSERQGLGELFFGEGSRLTVL.

The chain employs TRBV28 and TRBJ2-5, with 13 bases that match TRBD2. The CDR3 totals 16 residues. Trimming took 3 bases from V and 0 from J; bases not matched to a gene: 1. The germline V gene has CDR1 MDHEN and CDR2 SYDVKM. CDR3 coding DNA: TGTGCCAGCAGTTTGGGACTAGCGGGAAACCAAGAGACCCAGTACTTC. The encoded protein is CASSLGLAGNQETQYF.

V is TRBV5-4 and J is TRBJ2-3; D uncertain. The CDR3 extends over 15 amino acids. Trimming pared 0 bases from V and 1 base from J, leaving 9 bases between. Germline CDR1 is SGHNT and CDR2 is YYREEE (reference sequence). In DNA, the CDR3 is TGTGCCAGCAGCTTGGGCCGACCGGGCACAGATACGCAGTATTTT. Translation: CASSLGRPGTDTQYF.

There are a few counts of this clone. The chain employs TRBV11-3 and TRBJ2-7, with no clear D. V lost 1 base and J lost 2, with 9 bases in between. The CDR3 loop spans 14 amino acids. CDR1 and CDR2 (germline): SGHNT, YENEEA. This CDR3 is CASSLGNYTYEQYF. In DNA form, the CDR3 reads TGTGCCAGCAGCTTAGGGAATTACACCTACGAGCAGTACTTC.

This clone was seen a handful of times. V gene TRBV5-4 combines with J gene TRBJ1-2, with unresolved D. The CDR3 runs 12 residues. Per germline, CDR1 SGHNT and CDR2 YYREEE (reference sequence). V gave up 2 bases and J gave up 3 bases, with 5 bases separating them. The CDR3 DNA sequence: TGTGCCAGCAGCTTTAACTACTATGGCTACACCTTC. Translated, it gives CASSFNYYGYTF.

This clone occurred a few times. The chain joins TRBV10-2 to TRBJ2-7, with D tentatively TRBD1 (5 bases). V shed 8 bases and J shed 3 bases, with 14 bases lying between them. CDR3 size: 13 residues. Germline CDR1 WSHSY, CDR2 SAAADI. CDR3 sequence: CASVQSRDYEQYF. The CDR3 DNA follows: TGCGCCAGCGTGCAAAGCAGGGACTACGAGCAGTACTTC.